The text below deals with one T cell receptor beta chain. The record originates from a study of patients and donors after allogeneic stem cell transplantation. Via MiXCR, TCRdb re-called the RT-PCR reads, giving one row per CDR3 protein. The data contain about 960,000 distinct CDR3 sequences, approximately 19% of them singletons. In germline, CDR1 is LGHNA, CDR2 YSLEER. The CDR3 runs to 14 residues. Trimming cost V 5 bases and J 12 bases, with 20 bases left between them. The source is a human donor who was either an allogeneic HSCT recipient or a stem cell or donor lymphocyte infusion donor (not recorded which). It is not recorded whose cells these are; they may come from a transplant donor. The genes are TRBV4-3 and TRBJ2-1, with D possibly TRBD1 on 5 matching bases. Material for sequencing was blood, either unsorted or a sorted T cell fraction (not recorded which). The CDR3 bases are TGCGCCAGCAGCACCCCGGCTCAGGGATCGGTGCAGTTCTTC. Encoded protein: CASSTPAQGSVQFF.